A selection of T cell receptor beta chains follows, all from one sample in a study of early T cells in non-severe SARS-CoV-2 infection. Via MiXCR, TCRdb re-called the 5' RACE reads, giving one row per CDR3 protein. Altogether 30,000 or so distinct CDR3 sequences are present, 5.4% being singletons, with the ten largest covering about a fifth. Sequencing was carried out using whole blood. The receptors originated from an adult who was a healthcare worker with PCR-confirmed SARS-CoV-2 infection or an uninfected control (not recorded which). The CDR3 runs from the conserved cysteine through the conserved F or W. Each record gives: J gene, clone size, D gene, V gene, CDR3 DNA, CDR3 protein. The D gene is left open where the match is weak. Some rows mark clone size as missing; the rest say once, few, many or name a class of expanded clone.

>TRBJ1-2|few|TRBD1|TRBV7-3
TGTGCCAGCAGCTCCACTGACAGGGCAGGGGGCTACACCTTC
CASSSTDRAGGYTF
>TRBJ2-7|many|NA|TRBV12-3/TRBV12-4
TGTGCCAGCAGCTATAGCGCGGCCTACGAGCAGTACTTC
CASSYSAAYEQYF
>TRBJ1-2|many|NA|TRBV5-1
TGCGCCAGCAGCTTGGAGGGCTATGGCTACACCTTC
CASSLEGYGYTF
>TRBJ1-4|many|NA|TRBV18
TGTGCCAGCTCACCACCGGACAGAAGCGAAAAACTGTTTTTT
CASSPPDRSEKLFF
>TRBJ2-7|few|NA|TRBV5-6
TGTGCCAGCAGCTTGAGTGGCAGGGGATACTACGAGCAGTACTTC
CASSLSGRGYYEQYF
>TRBJ1-4|many|TRBD1|TRBV7-9
TGTGCCAGCAGCTTAGGTCTCGGGACAGAAACTAATGAAAAACTGTTTTTT
CASSLGLGTETNEKLFF
>TRBJ2-7|few|NA|TRBV6-2/TRBV6-3
TGTGCCAGCAGCCGAAACGCGGGATTTCAACCCTTCTACGAGCAGTACTTC
CASSRNAGFQPFYEQYF
>TRBJ2-7|few|TRBD1|TRBV10-3
TGTGCCATCAGATCGGACAGGGCCACCTCTCCCGCCTTC
CAIRSDRATSPAF
>TRBJ2-1|many|TRBD2|TRBV20-1
TGCAGTGCTAGAGATAGCCTAGCGGGAGACATCGCGTGGCAGTTCTTC
CSARDSLAGDIAWQFF
>TRBJ1-4|many|NA|TRBV18
TGTGCCAGCTCACCCTCAGAGGGGGAAAAACTGTTTTTT
CASSPSEGEKLFF
>TRBJ2-7|few|NA|TRBV6-2/TRBV6-3
TGTGCCAGCAGTTACAAGGGGGGAACCTCCTACGAGCAGTACTTC
CASSYKGGTSYEQYF
>TRBJ2-2|many|NA|TRBV6-2/TRBV6-3
TGTGCCAGCAGTCCCTCTGGCACCGGGGAGCTGTTTTTT
CASSPSGTGELFF
>TRBJ2-7|many|TRBD2|TRBV20-1
TGCAGTGCCCCAGGAGGTAGCGGGGGGAACGGATACGAGCAGTACTTC
CSAPGGSGGNGYEQYF
>TRBJ1-5|many|NA|TRBV18
TGTGCCAGCTCACCACCGGGATATAGCAATCAGCCCCAGCATTTT
CASSPPGYSNQPQHF
>TRBJ1-1|many|NA|TRBV10-1
TGCGCCAGCGAAAAGACACTTTTGAACACTGAAGCTTTCTTT
CASEKTLLNTEAFF
>TRBJ1-2|many|NA|TRBV11-1
TGTGCCAGCAGCTTAGCTTCTAACCGACGGGGCTACACCTTC
CASSLASNRRGYTF
>TRBJ2-3|few|NA|TRBV6-1
TGTGCCAGCAGAAACAGGGGAGGTTCAGATACGCAGTATTTT
CASRNRGGSDTQYF
>TRBJ1-6|NA|NA|TRBV5-1
TGCGCCAGCAGCGAGGTCCCGGGACCGCTCAATTCACCCCTCCACTTT
CASSEVPGPLNSPLHF
>TRBJ2-3|many|TRBD2|TRBV11-3
TGTGCCAGCAGCTCCGTCGGCGGGAGGGTAGATACGCAGTATTTT
CASSSVGGRVDTQYF
>TRBJ2-2|many|NA|TRBV7-3
TGTGCCAGCAGCCCGCGGGAATTCACCGGGGAGCTGTTTTTT
CASSPREFTGELFF
>TRBJ2-3|NA|TRBD2|TRBV5-1
TGCGCCAGCAGCTTAGAAGCGGGGGCGCAGTATTTT
CASSLEAGAQYF
>TRBJ2-4|NA|NA|TRBV19
TGTGCCAGTAGTCCCTACCCTTCGGAGGCCAAAAACATTCAGTACTTC
CASSPYPSEAKNIQYF
>TRBJ2-2|many|TRBD2|TRBV19
TGTGCCAGCATGGGGGTGCGGGAGAAAGTCGGGGAGCTGTTTTTT
CASMGVREKVGELFF
>TRBJ2-1|NA|TRBD2|TRBV29-1
TGCAGCTCCGGACTAGCGGGAGGGGCCTCCTACAATGAGCAGTTCTTC
CSSGLAGGASYNEQFF
>TRBJ1-4|many|TRBD1|TRBV19
TGTGCCACCGGTGGGACAGCAACTAATGAAAAACTGTTTTTT
CATGGTATNEKLFF
>TRBJ2-3|few|TRBD2|TRBV11-2
TGTGCCAGCAGCTTTGGACTAGCGGGAGGTGGAACAGATACGCAGTATTTT
CASSFGLAGGGTDTQYF
>TRBJ2-7|many|NA|TRBV7-2
TGTGCCAGCAGCTTAGGGGTGGGCGGAATCAACGAGCAGTACTTC
CASSLGVGGINEQYF
>TRBJ2-4|medium-sized|NA|TRBV5-4
TGTGCCAGCAGCTTGGGGGGCTGGGGGGATGCCAAAAACATTCAGTACTTC
CASSLGGWGDAKNIQYF
>TRBJ1-5|few|NA|TRBV6-5
TGTGCCAGCAGTTACTCGACTGGTCAGCCCCAGCATTTT
CASSYSTGQPQHF
>TRBJ2-7|many|NA|TRBV7-2
TGTGCCAGCAGCTCCCCTGGGGCAGGGACCTACGAGCAGTACTTC
CASSSPGAGTYEQYF
>TRBJ1-1|many|NA|TRBV10-3
TGTGCCATAGAACGGGACTTGAACACTGAAGCTTTCTTT
CAIERDLNTEAFF
>TRBJ1-2|many|TRBD1|TRBV11-2
TGTGCCAGCAGCTTCGGCGAAGGGACAGGGTCTGTGAACTATGGCTACACCTTC
CASSFGEGTGSVNYGYTF
>TRBJ2-1|NA|TRBD1|TRBV20-1
TGCAGTGCCCTACAGGGGGCAGACATGGGTGAGCAGTTCTTC
CSALQGADMGEQFF
>TRBJ2-1|few|NA|TRBV29-1
TGCAGCGTCGCCGGGGGCGGCGGTTCCTACAATGAGCAGTTCTTC
CSVAGGGGSYNEQFF
>TRBJ1-5|few|NA|TRBV19
TGTGCCAGTAGTATTTCCTCTGGCAGGGGCAATCAGCCCCAGCATTTT
CASSISSGRGNQPQHF
>TRBJ1-5|few|NA|TRBV20-1
TGCAGTGCTATCCGGGGCGCAGGGGTGCAGCCCCAGCATTTT
CSAIRGAGVQPQHF
>TRBJ2-1|NA|TRBD2|TRBV7-2
TGTGCCAGCAGCCCGACTAGCGGGCCTTACAATGAGCAGTTCTTC
CASSPTSGPYNEQFF
>TRBJ1-2|NA|NA|TRBV6-6
TGTGCCAGCAGCAACCTTGGGGGCGGATCGAACTATGGCTACACCTTC
CASSNLGGGSNYGYTF
>TRBJ2-3|many|TRBD2|TRBV7-3
TGTGCCAGCAGCCGCGGGGGGGGCACAGATACGCAGTATTTT
CASSRGGGTDTQYF
>TRBJ2-1|many|NA|TRBV2
TGTGCCAGCAGCGCTTTTTCGGATGAGCAGTTCTTC
CASSAFSDEQFF
>TRBJ2-3|many|TRBD2|TRBV20-1
TGCAGTGCCCAGCCCTCTCATAGCGGGGCCTACACAGATACGCAGTATTTT
CSAQPSHSGAYTDTQYF
>TRBJ2-1|NA|NA|TRBV28
TGTGCCAGCAGCTCCCCGGGGGCCTTCAATGAGCAGTTCTTC
CASSSPGAFNEQFF
>TRBJ1-3|many|NA|TRBV11-2
TGTGCCAGCAGCTTAGACCAGGAAAACACCATATATTTT
CASSLDQENTIYF
>TRBJ1-5|many|NA|TRBV7-2
TGTGCCAGCAGCTTAGAGGCAGGGCTAAATCAGCCCCAGCATTTT
CASSLEAGLNQPQHF
>TRBJ2-7|many|TRBD1|TRBV15
TGTGCCACCAGCAGAGAGAGGGGGCTCTCCTACGAGCAGTACTTC
CATSRERGLSYEQYF
>TRBJ1-1|many|TRBD1|TRBV30
TGTGCCGGAGGGGGCCTCTGGGGGACTGAAGCTTTCTTT
CAGGGLWGTEAFF
>TRBJ1-2|many|NA|TRBV7-9
TGTGCCAGCAGCTTAGTCGATGGGGGATCTGGCTACACCTTC
CASSLVDGGSGYTF
>TRBJ2-7|many|TRBD1|TRBV29-1
TGCAGCGCCAAAGGAACCGGGACAGGGGCAGGCGAGCAGTACTTC
CSAKGTGTGAGEQYF
>TRBJ2-1|NA|TRBD2|TRBV11-3
TGTGCCAGCAGCACCCGGTCACGCGGGAGTTACAATGAGCAGTTCTTC
CASSTRSRGSYNEQFF
>TRBJ2-1|many|NA|TRBV5-4
TGTGCCAGCAGCTTGCCCAGGGAAGGCGGTAGGGAGCAGTTCTTC
CASSLPREGGREQFF